A single sample gave rise to the 21 T cell receptor beta chains below, sequenced in a study of Graves' ophthalmopathy and Graves' hyperthyroidism (dated by TCRdb to the late 2010s). Sequencing relied on an Illumina HiSeq 2000. TCR beta CDR3 regions were amplified from RNA transcripts for repertoire sequencing. The first round of RT-PCR was done with HTBI primers and the Qiagen OneStep RT-PCR kit, and was followed by a second round of multiplex PCR, then size selection and purification. TCRdb reprocessing: public reads trimmed at Q25 with fastp, clones called with MiXCR, in-frame beta chains kept. Identical CDR3 proteins give one entry, which carries the most common genes and DNA. For this sample the table gives about 600,000 distinct CDR3 sequences, of which just under 40% were detected only once. 3.5% to 5% of the sample is in the top ten clones. Sample: peripheral blood or thyroid tissue (not recorded which). The origin of the receptors is an adult man with Graves' hyperthyroidism.

The rearrangement uses TRBV6-4 and TRBJ2-3; 9 bases agree with TRBD2. Losses at the gene ends were 5 bases for V and 5 bases for J; bases not matched to a gene: 5. There are 14 residues in the CDR3. From germline, CDR1 is MRHNA and CDR2 SNTAGT. The CDR3 loop is CASSRGGGRDTQYF. The CDR3 coding sequence is TGTGCCAGCAGTCGCGGGGGGGGCCGAGATACGCAGTATTTT.

This clonotype was counted many times. CDR3 nucleotide sequence: TGTGCCAGTACAGACAGCTCCTACGAGCAGTACTTC. Its translation is CASTDSSYEQYF. The rearrangement joins TRBV28 to TRBJ2-7, with D tentatively TRBD1 (5 bases). V was clipped by 9 bases and J by 0 bases, with 9 bases between them. The CDR3 extends over 12 amino acids. Looked up from germline, CDR1 is MDHEN and CDR2 is SYDVKM.

The CDR3 sequence: CASTDLGQFEAFF. The CDR3 DNA follows: TGTGCCAGCACCGACCTAGGACAATTTGAAGCTTTCTTT. The chain is built from TRBV6-1 and TRBJ1-1, with D maybe TRBD1 (5 bases). Trimming shortened V by 7 bases and J by 7 bases, and 16 bases separated the two germline ends. Germline CDR1 is MNHNS and CDR2 is SASEGT. This CDR3 is built from 13 residues.

This chain links TRBV2 with TRBJ1-1, with 10 positions matching TRBD1. The CDR3 spans 15 residues. Germline V gene lookup returns CDR1 SNHLY and CDR2 FYNNEI. Trimming took 6 bases from V and 6 from J; bases not matched to a gene: 10. CDR3 amino acids: CASSPGQGRVAEAFF. CDR3 nucleotides: TGTGCCAGCAGCCCGGGACAGGGGCGAGTGGCTGAAGCTTTCTTT.

This rearrangement joins TRBV19 to TRBJ2-5; 9 positions match TRBD1. V trimming: 6 bases; J trimming: 5 bases; junction bases outside the gene matches: 16. The CDR3 is 17 residues long. From germline, CDR1 is LNHDA and CDR2 SQIVND (reference sequence). The CDR3 here is CASSEENMDRGYETQYF. The DNA for the CDR3 is TGTGCCAGTAGCGAGGAAAACATGGACAGGGGCTACGAGACCCAGTACTTC.

This clonotype has a count of ten or more. The chain couples TRBV14 to TRBJ1-2; the match to TRBD1 covers 9 bases. Germline assignment: CDR1 SGHDN and CDR2 FVKESK. This CDR3 has 11 residues. V lost 8 bases and J lost 8; bases outside the gene matches: 3. The CDR3: CASGQGSGYTF. In DNA form, the CDR3 reads TGTGCCAGCGGACAGGGGAGCGGCTACACCTTC.

The V and J genes are TRBV4-1 and TRBJ2-7; 10 bases agree with TRBD2. The CDR3 runs 18 residues. Germline CDR1 is MGHRA and CDR2 is YSYEKL. J gave up 4 bases and V 0 bases, and 12 bases lay outside the gene matches. CDR3 bases: TGCGCCAGCAGCCAAGAGGTAGCGGGAGGCTTATCTGGTTACGAGCAGTACTTC. It specifies CASSQEVAGGLSGYEQYF.

As concerns this clonotype: A much larger clone is a single base away; this may be a read error. The CDR3 end shows no conserved phenylalanine or tryptophan, and so a read error is likely. The V gene is TRBV20-1, the J gene TRBJ2-2; 11 bases line up with TRBD2. The CDR3 length is 18 residues. After removal of 1 base from V and 6 bases from J, the junction contained 13 bases not matched to a gene. Germline V gene sequence: CDR1 DFQATT, CDR2 SNEGSKA (reference sequence). In DNA form, the CDR3 reads TGCAGTGCTAGAGGAGGACCAACTAGCGGGAGATTCGCCGGGGAGCTGTTTTCT. Its protein product is CSARGGPTSGRFAGELFS.

The chain is built from TRBV12-3 or TRBV12-4 and TRBJ1-2; TRBD1 might be the D (6 bases). This CDR3 has 14 residues. V lost 7 bases, J lost 0 bases, and 12 bases lay in between. CDR3 in amino acids: CASNSRGSNYGYTF. In DNA, the CDR3 is TGTGCCAGCAACTCTAGGGGGTCTAACTATGGCTACACCTTC.

CDR3 sequence reads: CASKLTGSGANVLTF. CDR3 coding DNA: TGTGCCAGCAAATTAACAGGCTCTGGGGCCAACGTCCTGACTTTC. This rearrangement joins TRBV6-1 to TRBJ2-6, with a weak D call TRBD1 (5 bases). The ends were cut back, 7 bases at V and 0 bases at J, with 10 bases in the middle. Germline V CDR1 and CDR2: MNHNS, SASEGT. This CDR3 is built from 15 residues.

Concerning this clonotype: A much larger clonotype is one base distant, so this may be a read error. CDR3 DNA sequence: TGTGCCAGCAGTTGGGGGGCTGAAGCTTTCTTT. It encodes CASSWGAEAFF. The rearrangement joins TRBV12-3 or TRBV12-4 to TRBJ1-1, with D perhaps matching TRBD1 (5 bases). V dropped 4 bases and J dropped 6 bases, with 6 bases sitting between them. This CDR3 is 11 amino acids long.

The V gene is TRBV24-1, the J gene TRBJ2-1; TRBD2 matches 11 bases. From germline, CDR1 is KGHDR and CDR2 SFDVKD. The CDR3 is made up of 15 amino acids. The ends lost 4 bases at V and 7 bases at J; junction bases unmatched: 5. The CDR3: CATSELAGGPNEQFF. The DNA of the CDR3 is TGTGCCACCAGTGAGCTAGCGGGAGGCCCAAATGAGCAGTTCTTC.

On this clonotype itself: One end of the junction varies from germline; a read error may be responsible. The chain joins TRBV24-1 to TRBJ1-1; 10 bases match TRBD1. From germline, CDR1 is KGHDR and CDR2 SFDVKD. The CDR3 covers 14 residues. The CDR3 region has the DNA TGTGCCAGCAGTGGCGGGACAGGGGCAACTGAAGCTTTCTTT. Translating it yields CASSGGTGATEAFF.

The CDR3 sequence is CATSRGSSGSTNEQYF. CDR3 DNA: TGTGCCACCAGCAGAGGCTCTAGCGGGAGTACGAATGAGCAGTACTTC. The V gene is TRBV15, the J gene TRBJ2-7, with TRBD2 identical over 10 bases. The CDR3 sequence is 16 residues long. The V gene's germline CDR1 is LNHNV and CDR2 YYDKDF (reference sequence). J lost 7 bases, V lost 1 base, and 10 bases had no gene match.

The chain couples TRBV7-9 to TRBJ2-2, with unresolved D. Per the germline V gene, CDR1 is SEHNR and CDR2 is FQNEAQ (reference sequence). Trimming pared 1 base from V and 0 bases from J, leaving 9 bases between. The CDR3 sequence is 16 residues long. CDR3 protein: CASSLVGFANTGELFF. The CDR3 DNA reads as TGTGCCAGCAGCTTAGTAGGTTTCGCGAACACCGGGGAGCTGTTTTTT. The complete variable domain, with remaining parts taken from reference TRBV7-9 and TRBJ2-2, reads DTGVSQNPRHKITKRGQNVTFRCDPISEHNRLYWYRQTLGQGPEFLTYFQNEAQLEKSRLLSDRFSAERPKGSFSTLEIQRTEQGDSAMYLCASSLVGFANTGELFFGEGSRLTVL.

This clonotype appeared many times. J is TRBJ1-1 and V is TRBV5-6, with D hard to call. Germline CDR1 SGHDT, CDR2 YYEEEE. CDR3 length: 12 amino acids. V lost 7 bases, J lost 5 bases, and 12 bases lay in between. The CDR3 reads CASSETGTEAFF. CDR3 in DNA: TGTGCCAGCTCGGAAACGGGAACTGAAGCTTTCTTT. The full variable domain, rest sourced from reference TRBV5-6 and TRBJ1-1, is DAGVTQSPTHLIKTRGQQVTLRCSPKSGHDTVSWYQQALGQGPQFIFQYYEEEERQRGNFPDRFSGHQFPNYSSELNVNALLLGDSALYLCASSETGTEAFFGQGTRLTVV.

Many counts were recorded for this clonotype. V gene TRBV24-1 combines with J gene TRBJ1-1, with D perhaps matching TRBD1 (6 bases). V lost 5 bases to trimming and J lost 5 bases, with 8 bases between them. Looked up from germline, CDR1 is KGHDR and CDR2 is SFDVKD. This CDR3 comprises 12 residues. The CDR3: CATSGQGTEAFF. The CDR3 region has the DNA TGTGCCACCAGTGGCCAGGGGACTGAAGCTTTCTTT.

Many counts were recorded for this clonotype. CDR3 loop: CATSRERVSPLHF. CDR3 DNA: TGTGCCACCAGCAGAGAAAGGGTTTCACCCCTCCACTTT. The rearrangement uses TRBV15 and TRBJ1-6, with D hard to call. Germline values: CDR1 LNHNV, CDR2 YYDKDF (reference sequence). This CDR3 comprises 13 residues. V gave up 0 bases and J gave up 9 bases, with 6 bases separating them.

This clonotype was observed a few times. The gene calls are TRBV27 and TRBJ1-2; 7 nucleotides align to TRBD1. The CDR3 has 14 residues. V shed 7 bases and J 10 bases; nucleotides not matched to a gene: 15. Germline CDR1 reads MNHEY; CDR2 reads SMNVEV (reference sequence). Written as DNA, the CDR3 is TGTGCCAGCAAACCCCAGGGGGGGAGGAGGTACTACACCTTC. This sequence encodes CASKPQGGRRYYTF.

The table lists this clonotype with a count of one. V gene TRBV29-1 combines with J gene TRBJ1-1; tentatively, D is TRBD1 (6 bases). In germline, CDR1 is SQVTM, CDR2 ANQGSEA. The CDR3 length is 11 residues. V gave up 4 bases and J gave up 8 bases, with 11 bases separating them. The CDR3: CSVGGRGEAFF. The DNA of the CDR3 is TGCAGCGTTGGGGGCAGGGGCGAAGCTTTCTTT.

This clonotype occurred a few times. The chain uses TRBV27 and TRBJ1-1; D ambiguous. The CDR3 is 14 amino acids. Trimming pared 6 bases from V and 1 base from J, leaving 12 bases between. CDR1 is MNHEY and CDR2 is SMNVEV in the germline V gene (reference sequence). This CDR3 reads CASSKVQQNTEAFF. DNA for the CDR3: TGTGCCAGCAGCAAAGTCCAGCAGAACACTGAAGCTTTCTTT.